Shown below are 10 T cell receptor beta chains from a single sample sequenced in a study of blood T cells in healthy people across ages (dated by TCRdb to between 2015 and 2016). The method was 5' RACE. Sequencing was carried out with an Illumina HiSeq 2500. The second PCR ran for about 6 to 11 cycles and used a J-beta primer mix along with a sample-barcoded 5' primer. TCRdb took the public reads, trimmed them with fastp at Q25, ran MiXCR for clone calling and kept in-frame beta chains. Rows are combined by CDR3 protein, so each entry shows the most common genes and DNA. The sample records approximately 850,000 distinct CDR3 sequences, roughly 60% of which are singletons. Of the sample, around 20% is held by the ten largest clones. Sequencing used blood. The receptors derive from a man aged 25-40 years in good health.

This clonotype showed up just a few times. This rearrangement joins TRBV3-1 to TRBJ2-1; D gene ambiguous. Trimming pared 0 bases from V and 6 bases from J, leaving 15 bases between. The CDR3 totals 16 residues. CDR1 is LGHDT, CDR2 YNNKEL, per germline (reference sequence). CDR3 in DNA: TGTGCCAGCAGCCAAGATCAAGCTTCGCCCCCCAATGAGCAGTTCTTC. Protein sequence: CASSQDQASPPNEQFF.

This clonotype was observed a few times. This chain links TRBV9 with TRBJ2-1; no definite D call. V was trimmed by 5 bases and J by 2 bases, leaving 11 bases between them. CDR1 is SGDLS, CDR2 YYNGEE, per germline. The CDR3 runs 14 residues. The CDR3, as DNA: TGTGCCAGCAGTCCCTCCGGAACCTACAATGAGCAGTTCTTC. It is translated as CASSPSGTYNEQFF.

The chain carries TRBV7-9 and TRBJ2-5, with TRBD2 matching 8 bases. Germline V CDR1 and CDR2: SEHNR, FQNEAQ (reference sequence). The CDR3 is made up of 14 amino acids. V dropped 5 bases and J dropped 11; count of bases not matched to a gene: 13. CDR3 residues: CASSLAREVDEQYF. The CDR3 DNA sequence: TGTGCCAGCAGCCTTGCGCGGGAGGTGGATGAGCAGTACTTC.

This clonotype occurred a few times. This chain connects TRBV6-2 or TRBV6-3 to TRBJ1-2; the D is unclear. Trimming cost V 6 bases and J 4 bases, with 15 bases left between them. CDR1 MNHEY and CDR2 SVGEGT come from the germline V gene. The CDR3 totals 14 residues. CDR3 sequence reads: CASRTIQTAYGYTF. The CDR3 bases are TGTGCCAGCAGGACCATTCAGACGGCCTATGGCTACACCTTC.

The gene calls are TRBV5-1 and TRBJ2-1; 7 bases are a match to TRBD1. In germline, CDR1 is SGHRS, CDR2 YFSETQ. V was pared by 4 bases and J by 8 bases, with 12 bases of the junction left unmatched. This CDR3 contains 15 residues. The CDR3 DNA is TGCGCCAGCAGCCAAGGGGGCATGGGGCAGGATGAGCAGTTCTTC. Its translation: CASSQGGMGQDEQFF.

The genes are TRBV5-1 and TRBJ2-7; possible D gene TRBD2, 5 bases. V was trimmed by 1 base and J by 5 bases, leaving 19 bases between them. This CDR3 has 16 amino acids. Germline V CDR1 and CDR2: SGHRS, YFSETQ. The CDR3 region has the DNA TGCGCCAGCAGCTTGTTTCGGCTAGCCAGCGGACACGAGCAGTACTTC. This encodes CASSLFRLASGHEQYF.

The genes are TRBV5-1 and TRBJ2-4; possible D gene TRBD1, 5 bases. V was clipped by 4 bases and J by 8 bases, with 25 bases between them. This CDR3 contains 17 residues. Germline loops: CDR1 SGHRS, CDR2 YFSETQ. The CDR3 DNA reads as TGCGCCAGCAGCGCCCTAGGACAAGTATGGGTCAGGGACATTCAGTACTTC. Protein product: CASSALGQVWVRDIQYF.

For the CDR3, the DNA is TGTGCCAGCAGCCAAGATATGGGACGGGACGGGGAGCTGTTTTTT. Its protein product is CASSQDMGRDGELFF. V is TRBV4-2 and J is TRBJ2-2; D may be TRBD1 or TRBD2 (5 bases each). The CDR3 is 15 residues long. Trimming cost V 0 bases and J 7 bases, with 12 bases left between them. Germline-derived CDR1 and CDR2 are LGHNA and YNFKEQ.

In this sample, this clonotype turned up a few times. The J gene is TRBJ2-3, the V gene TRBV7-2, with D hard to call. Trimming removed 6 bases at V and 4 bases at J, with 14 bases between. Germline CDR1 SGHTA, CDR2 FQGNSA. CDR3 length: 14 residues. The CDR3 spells CASRPMAVADTQYF. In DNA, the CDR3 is TGTGCCAGCAGGCCCATGGCGGTGGCAGATACGCAGTATTTT.

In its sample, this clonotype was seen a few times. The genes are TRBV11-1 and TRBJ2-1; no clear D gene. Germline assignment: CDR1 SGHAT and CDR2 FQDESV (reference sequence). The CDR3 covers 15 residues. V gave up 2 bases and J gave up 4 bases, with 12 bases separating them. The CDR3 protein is CASSLYNPIYNEQFF. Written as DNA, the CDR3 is TGTGCCAGCAGCTTATACAATCCCATATACAATGAGCAGTTCTTC.